The clone carrying this TCR beta chain was counted at least ten times. Antigen unknown. This CDR3 contains 13 residues. With 4 bases clipped from V and 10 bases from J, the junction kept 8 bases outside the gene matches. The V gene's germline CDR1 is SGDLS and CDR2 YYNGEE. This sample was taken from a study of T cells after yellow fever vaccination. Study overall: Low-cell-number fractions were prepared with SMART-Seq v4 Ultra Low Input. Study-level points and caveats: Most primary-vaccination clones reappeared after the booster (approximately 95% CD4, more than 70% CD8). Abundant contaminating clonotypes from the bulk population could appear in FACS-sorted repertoires.

Universal primer sites and UMIs were introduced during 5'RACE template-switching synthesis of TCR cDNA. TCRdb reprocessed the 5' RACE reads via MiXCR and lists one record per CDR3 protein. The table has around 110,000 distinct CDR3 sequences, roughly 8.9% seen once. The sequenced sample was CD8+ T cells sorted from PBMCs, obtained 45 days after the yellow fever booster vaccination. The chain employs TRBV9 and TRBJ2-1; 7 bases are shared with TRBD2. This sequence originates from a man aged 30-40 years who received the YFV17D yellow fever vaccine. Here the CDR3 reads CASSPSGVSEQFF. The CDR3 coding sequence is TGTGCCAGCAGCCCAAGCGGGGTCAGCGAGCAGTTCTTC.